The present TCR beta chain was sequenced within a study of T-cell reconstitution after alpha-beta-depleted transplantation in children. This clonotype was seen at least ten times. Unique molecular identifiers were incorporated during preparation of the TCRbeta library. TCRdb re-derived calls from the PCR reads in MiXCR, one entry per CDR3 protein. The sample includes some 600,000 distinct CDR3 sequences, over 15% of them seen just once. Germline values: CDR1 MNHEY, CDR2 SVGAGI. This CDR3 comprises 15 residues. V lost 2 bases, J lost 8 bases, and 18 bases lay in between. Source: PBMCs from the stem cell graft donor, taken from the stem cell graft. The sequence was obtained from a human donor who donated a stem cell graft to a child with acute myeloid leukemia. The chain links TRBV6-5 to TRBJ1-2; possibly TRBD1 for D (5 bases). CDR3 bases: TGTGCCAGCAGTTACGTCGGTGGGGGGAGCAGCGGCTACACCTTC. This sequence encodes CASSYVGGGSSGYTF.